The 10 T cell receptor beta chains reported below all come from one sample, sequenced in a study of T cells in Graves' hyperthyroidism and ophthalmopathy. TCR beta CDR3 regions were amplified from RNA transcripts. Initially, a first-round RT-PCR of the TCR CDR3 employed the HTBI primer set. TCRdb recomputed calls from the multiplex PCR reads with MiXCR, one row per CDR3 protein. Among a few hundred thousand distinct CDR3 sequences listed, less than 25% were seen once. Sequencing was performed on blood. The receptor set was obtained from a man between 18 and 35 years old with Graves' hyperthyroidism.

This clonotype was recorded at least ten times. The rearrangement uses TRBV2 and TRBJ1-5; D gene ambiguous. Trimming took off 4 bases at V and 6 bases at J, with 10 bases between the two ends. CDR1 SNHLY and CDR2 FYNNEI come from the germline V gene. The CDR3 runs to 13 residues. The CDR3: CASSAILGQPQHF. The CDR3 region has the DNA TGTGCCAGCAGTGCCATACTAGGTCAGCCCCAGCATTTT.

This clonotype has a count of ten or more. The chain couples TRBV10-3 to TRBJ1-2; D gene ambiguous. The V end was cut by 6 bases, the J end by 7 bases, with 9 bases between. The CDR3 runs 11 residues. In germline, CDR1 is ENHRY, CDR2 SYGVKD. The CDR3 protein is CAISFAGGYTF. The DNA for the CDR3 is TGTGCCATCAGCTTCGCAGGTGGCTACACCTTC.

This clonotype was found many times. The chain uses TRBV3-1 and TRBJ1-2; D unresolved. The CDR3 runs 11 residues. The ends were cut back, 0 bases at V and 6 bases at J, with 2 bases in the middle. Germline V lookup: CDR1 LGHDT, CDR2 YNNKEL (reference sequence). The CDR3 is CASSQEDGYTF. In nucleotides, the CDR3 is TGTGCCAGCAGCCAAGAGGATGGCTACACCTTC.

The chain carries TRBV9 and TRBJ2-2, with D perhaps assigned TRBD1 or TRBD2 (5 bases each). The V gene lost 3 bases and the J gene lost 0 bases, with 12 bases spanning the gap. Germline CDR1 is SGDLS and CDR2 is YYNGEE. The CDR3 loop spans 16 amino acids. The CDR3 DNA follows: TGTGCCAGCAGCGCCCTCGGGACCTCGAACACCGGGGAGCTGTTTTTT. It is translated as CASSALGTSNTGELFF.

This clonotype was found many times. The rearrangement joins TRBV11-2 to TRBJ2-5; unclear D gene. Trimming shortened V by 6 bases and J by 5 bases, and 13 bases separated the two germline ends. The CDR3 contains 13 residues. From germline, CDR1 is SGHAT and CDR2 FQNNGV. The CDR3 nucleotides read TGTGCCAGCAGGGCCGAACTTGGGGAGACCCAGTACTTC. Its translation is CASRAELGETQYF. Based on the CDR3 plus reference TRBV11-2 and TRBJ2-5, the full variable domain is EAGVAQSPRYKIIEKRQSVAFWCNPISGHATLYWYQQILGQGPKLLIQFQNNGVVDDSQLPKDRFSAERLKGVDSTLKIQPAKLEDSAVYLCASRAELGETQYFGPGTRLLVL.

This clonotype has a count of ten or more. The CDR3 bases are TGTGCCAGTAGTATAGTTGGGGGGAGGACTGAAGCTTTCTTT. This gives the protein CASSIVGGRTEAFF. The chain links TRBV19 to TRBJ1-1, with D tentatively TRBD1 (5 bases). V was pared by 1 base and J by 5 bases, with 11 bases between. The CDR3 loop spans 14 amino acids. The V gene's germline CDR1 is LNHDA and CDR2 SQIVND (reference sequence).

The chain recombines TRBV28 with TRBJ1-2; TRBD1 is a possible D gene (5 bases). This CDR3 has 14 amino acids. V shed 3 bases and J shed 3 bases, with 11 bases lying between them. Germline V gives CDR1 MDHEN, CDR2 SYDVKM. In DNA form, the CDR3 reads TGTGCCAGCAGTTTCGAAGGGGAGGACTATGGCTACACCTTC. This translates into CASSFEGEDYGYTF.

Many counts were recorded for this clonotype. The rearrangement links TRBV12-3 or TRBV12-4 to TRBJ2-2; D perhaps matches TRBD2 (5 bases). The CDR3 has 13 residues. Trimming took off 6 bases at V and 6 bases at J, with 11 bases between the two ends. CDR3 sequence reads: CASRPTGAGELFF. CDR3 nucleotide sequence: TGTGCCAGCAGGCCTACCGGGGCCGGGGAGCTGTTTTTT.

Remarks on this clonotype: This may be a read error: a much more frequent sequence differs by one nucleotide. The chain couples TRBV11-2 to TRBJ2-5; TRBD1 matches 9 bases. This CDR3 is built from 16 residues. Germline values: CDR1 SGHAT, CDR2 FQNNGV. CDR3 amino acids: CASSLHPGQGGETQDF. The CDR3 DNA is TGTGCCAGCAGCTTACACCCGGGACAGGGTGGAGAGACCCAGGACTTC. Full variable domain (missing parts from reference TRBV11-2 and TRBJ2-5): EAGVAQSPRYKIIEKRQSVAFWCNPISGHATLYWYQQILGQGPKLLIQFQNNGVVDDSQLPKDRFSAERLKGVDSTLKIQPAKLEDSAVYLCASSLHPGQGGETQDFGPGTRLLVL.

This clonotype was seen many times. The chain links TRBV29-1 to TRBJ1-1; D not certain. CDR3 size: 14 residues. V gave up 4 bases and J gave up 6 bases, with 18 bases separating them. The V gene's germline CDR1 is SQVTM and CDR2 ANQGSEA. The CDR3 reads CSVGRSAREAEAFF. CDR3 sequence (DNA): TGCAGCGTTGGACGGTCAGCTCGAGAAGCTGAAGCTTTCTTT.